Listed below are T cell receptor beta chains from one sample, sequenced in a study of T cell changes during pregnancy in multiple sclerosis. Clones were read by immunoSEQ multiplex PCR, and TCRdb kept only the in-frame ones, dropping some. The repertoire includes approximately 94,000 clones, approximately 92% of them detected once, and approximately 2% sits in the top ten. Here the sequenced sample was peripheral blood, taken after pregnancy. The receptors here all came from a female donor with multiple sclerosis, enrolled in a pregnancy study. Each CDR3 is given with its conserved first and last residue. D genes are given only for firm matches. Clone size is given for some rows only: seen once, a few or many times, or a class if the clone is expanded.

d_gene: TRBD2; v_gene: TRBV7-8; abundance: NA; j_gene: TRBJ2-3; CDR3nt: TGTGCCAGCAGCCCCCTAGCGGGAGTCCCAGATACGCAGTATTTT; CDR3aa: CASSPLAGVPDTQYF
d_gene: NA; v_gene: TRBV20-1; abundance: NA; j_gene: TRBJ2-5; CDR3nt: TGCAGTGTGTCGGGGGAAGAGACCCAGTACTTC; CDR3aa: CSVSGEETQYF
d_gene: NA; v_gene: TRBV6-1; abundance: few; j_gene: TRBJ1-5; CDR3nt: TGTGCCAGCACGACAGCCTCGATCAATCAGCCCCAGCATTTT; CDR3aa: CASTTASINQPQHF
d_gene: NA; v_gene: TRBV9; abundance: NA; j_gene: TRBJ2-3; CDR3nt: TGTGCCAGCAGCGTATCAGGGGATTCTAGCACAGATACGCAGTATTTT; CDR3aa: CASSVSGDSSTDTQYF
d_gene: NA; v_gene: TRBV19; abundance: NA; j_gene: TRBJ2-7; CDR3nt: TGTGCCAGTAGTCAGAACAGGGCGTCCTACGAGCAGTACTTC; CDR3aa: CASSQNRASYEQYF
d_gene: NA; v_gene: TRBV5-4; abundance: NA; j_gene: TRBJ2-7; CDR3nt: TGTGCCAGCAGTCAGGGTGATTACGAGCAGTACTTC; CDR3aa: CASSQGDYEQYF
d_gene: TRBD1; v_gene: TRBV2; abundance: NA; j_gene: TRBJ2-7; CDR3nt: TGTGCCAGCAGGAAAAGTACGACAGGGGCTAACTTC; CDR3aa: CASRKSTTGANF
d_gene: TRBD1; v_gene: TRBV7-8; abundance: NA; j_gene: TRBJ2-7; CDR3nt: TGTGCCAGCAGCCATCGGACAGGGAATTCCTACGAGCAGTACTTC; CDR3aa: CASSHRTGNSYEQYF
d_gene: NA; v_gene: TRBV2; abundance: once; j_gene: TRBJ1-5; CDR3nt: TGTGCCAGCAGTACTCAACAGCGGAGCAATCAGCCCCAGCATTTT; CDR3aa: CASSTQQRSNQPQHF
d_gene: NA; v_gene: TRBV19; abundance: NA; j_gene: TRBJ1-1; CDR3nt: TGTGCCAGTAGTATAACCACAAACACTGAAGCTTTCTTT; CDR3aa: CASSITTNTEAFF
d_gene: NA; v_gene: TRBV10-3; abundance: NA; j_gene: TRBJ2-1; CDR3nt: TGTGCCATCGGGGCTTCGGGGGACAATGAGCAGTTCTTC; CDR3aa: CAIGASGDNEQFF
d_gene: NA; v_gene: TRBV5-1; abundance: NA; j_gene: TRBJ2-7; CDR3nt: TGCGCCAGCAGCCCGGCAGCGAATTACGAGCAGTACTTC; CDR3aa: CASSPAANYEQYF
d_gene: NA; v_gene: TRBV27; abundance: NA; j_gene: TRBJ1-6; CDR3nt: TGTGCCAGCAGAGATACAGGGTCTGGTTCACCCCTCCACTTT; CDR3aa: CASRDTGSGSPLHF
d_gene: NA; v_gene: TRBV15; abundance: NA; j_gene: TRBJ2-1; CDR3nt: TGTGCCACCAGCAGAGTAAATGTCGATGAGCAGTTCTTC; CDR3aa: CATSRVNVDEQFF
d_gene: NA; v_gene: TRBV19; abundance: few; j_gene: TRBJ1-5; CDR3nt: TGTGCCAGTAGTATTTATGGCAGGGGCAATCAGCCCCAGCATTTT; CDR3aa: CASSIYGRGNQPQHF
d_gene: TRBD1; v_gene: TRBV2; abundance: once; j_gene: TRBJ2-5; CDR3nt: TGTGCCAGCAGCCCTGGACAGGGTCAGACCCAGTACTTC; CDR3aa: CASSPGQGQTQYF
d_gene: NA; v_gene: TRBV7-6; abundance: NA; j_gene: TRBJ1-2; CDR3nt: TGTGCCAGACTTCCCCGGGTGGTCTATGGCTACACCTTC; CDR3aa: CARLPRVVYGYTF
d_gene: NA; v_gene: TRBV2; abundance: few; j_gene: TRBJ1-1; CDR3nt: TGTGCCAGCAATGACTTAACTGGTGAAGCTTTCTTT; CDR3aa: CASNDLTGEAFF
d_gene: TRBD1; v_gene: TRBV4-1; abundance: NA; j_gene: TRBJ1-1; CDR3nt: TGCGCCAGCAGCCAAGTTTACAGGGGGCTTAATCAGAACACTGAAGCTTTCTTT; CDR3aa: CASSQVYRGLNQNTEAFF